These 24 T cell receptor beta chains were all obtained from the same sample, sequenced in a study of blood T cell repertoires in COVID-19. This table comes from immunoSEQ multiplex PCR, and its TCRdb copy is limited to in-frame clones, with some not included. The table has roughly 350,000 clones, 85% seen once. The specimen was peripheral blood. The receptors derive from a woman between 18 and 29 years old with acute or convalescent COVID-19.

To note about this clone: The sample contains more than one DNA sequence encoding this CDR3. V and J are TRBV18 and TRBJ2-3, with D maybe TRBD2 (5 bases). Trimming cost V 2 bases and J 0 bases, with 6 bases left between them. CDR3 length: 14 residues. Germline assignment: CDR1 KGHSH and CDR2 LQKENI. CDR3 DNA sequence: TGTGCCAGCTCACCAGGACTGAGCACAGATACGCAGTATTTT. This gives the protein CASSPGLSTDTQYF.

The chain uses TRBV5-1 and TRBJ1-6; 8 bases are a match to TRBD1. The trim removed 4 bases at V and 9 bases at J, leaving 15 bases unmatched. The germline gives CDR1 SGHRS, CDR2 YFSETQ. The CDR3 has 17 amino acids. CDR3 nucleotides: TGCGCCAGCAGCCTTCGCCAGACAGGGGCCCCTATTTCACCCCTCCACTTT. Translated: CASSLRQTGAPISPLHF.

The genes are TRBV29-1 and TRBJ2-7, with a possible D match to TRBD2 (5 bases). Germline values: CDR1 SQVTM, CDR2 ANQGSEA. V was clipped by 3 bases and J by 7 bases, with 22 bases between them. The CDR3 is made up of 15 amino acids. The CDR3 protein is CSVDTRGLPGAEQYF. The CDR3, as DNA: TGCAGCGTTGATACCCGAGGGCTTCCCGGTGCGGAGCAGTACTTC.

This clone was observed a few times. The chain employs TRBV5-1 and TRBJ2-7; 11 nucleotides match TRBD2. CDR1 and CDR2 from the germline V gene are SGHRS and YFSETQ. This CDR3 is built from 14 residues. Trimming at V came to 4 bases and at J to 3 bases, leaving 3 bases not matched to a gene. In DNA form, the CDR3 reads TGCGCCAGCAGCACTACTAGCGGGAGCTACGAGCAGTACTTC. Translated: CASSTTSGSYEQYF.

This chain connects TRBV7-6 to TRBJ1-1; tentative D call: TRBD1 (6 bases). V dropped 4 bases and J dropped 1 base, with 16 bases sitting between them. Germline values: CDR1 SGHVS, CDR2 FNYEAQ. This CDR3 is 16 amino acids long. The CDR3 DNA is TGTGCCAGCAGCTCATCCCTAAGAGGGGGGAACACTGAAGCTTTCTTT. Translation gives CASSSSLRGGNTEAFF.

The J gene is TRBJ2-7, the V gene TRBV4-1; D is possibly TRBD1 (5 bases). V lost 0 bases and J 2 bases, leaving 8 bases between the germline ends. The CDR3 loop spans 14 amino acids. Germline V gene sequence: CDR1 MGHRA, CDR2 YSYEKL. CDR3 nucleotide sequence: TGCGCCAGCAGCCAAGACCAGGGTCCCTACGAGCAGTACTTC. Its protein product is CASSQDQGPYEQYF.

With respect to this clone: Other DNA sequences in this sample translate to the same CDR3. The V and J genes are TRBV12-3 or TRBV12-4 and TRBJ1-1; D might be TRBD1 (6 bases). CDR3 size: 13 residues. Trimming shortened V by 1 base and J by 4 bases, and 7 bases separated the two germline ends. The CDR3 DNA sequence: TGTGCCAGCAGTTTAGGAGGGGGCACTGAAGCTTTCTTT. Translated, it gives CASSLGGGTEAFF.

This rearrangement joins TRBV6-1 to TRBJ2-2; 8 nucleotides agree with TRBD1. V dropped 0 bases and J dropped 5; count of bases not matched to a gene: 2. The CDR3 extends over 15 amino acids. Germline CDR1 and CDR2: MNHNS and SASEGT. The CDR3 here is CASSEATGETGELFF. In DNA, the CDR3 is TGTGCCAGCAGTGAAGCGACAGGGGAAACCGGGGAGCTGTTTTTT.

J is TRBJ2-7 and V is TRBV7-9; tentative D call: TRBD1 (6 bases). V was shortened by 5 bases and J by 0 bases, with 17 bases between the two germline ends. Germline CDR1 and CDR2: SEHNR and FQNEAQ (reference sequence). The CDR3 runs 16 residues. The CDR3 sequence: CASSPVGQGSSYEQYF. In DNA, the CDR3 is TGTGCCAGCAGCCCAGTTGGGCAGGGGTCCTCCTACGAGCAGTACTTC.

The chain is built from TRBV6-5 and TRBJ1-2; D is undetermined. Looked up from germline, CDR1 is MNHEY and CDR2 is SVGAGI. The CDR3 loop spans 13 amino acids. V dropped 4 bases and J dropped 4 bases, with 10 bases sitting between them. The CDR3 DNA reads TGTGCCAGCAGTTCGGGAGGACGCTATGGCTACACCTTC. Encoded protein: CASSSGGRYGYTF.

The chain carries TRBV4-1 and TRBJ1-2; D possibly corresponds to TRBD1 (6 bases). The CDR3 is made up of 13 amino acids. Germline CDR1 and CDR2: MGHRA and YSYEKL. V was clipped by 2 bases and J by 6 bases, with 10 bases between them. This CDR3 is CASSQHDRNGYTF. As DNA, the CDR3 is TGCGCCAGCAGCCAACACGACAGGAATGGCTACACCTTC.

The chain recombines TRBV19 with TRBJ1-4, with no clear D. The CDR3 is 16 residues long. V was shortened by 5 bases and J by 8 bases, with 21 bases between the two germline ends. Germline CDR1 is LNHDA and CDR2 is SQIVND (reference sequence). Here the CDR3 DNA reads TGTGCCAGTAGTTCCACGGGGAACGACGCTAGGGAAAAACTGTTTTTT. Translated, it gives CASSSTGNDAREKLFF. The full variable domain, completed using reference TRBV19 and TRBJ1-4, is DGGITQSPKYLFRKEGQNVTLSCEQNLNHDAMYWYRQDPGQGLRLIYYSQIVNDFQKGDIAEGYSVSREKKESFPLTVTSAQKNPTAFYLCASSSTGNDAREKLFFGSGTQLSVL.

This chain uses TRBV6-6 with TRBJ2-7; D is undetermined. The germline V and J ends were trimmed by 5 bases and 3 bases, with 5 bases remaining between them. The CDR3 covers 11 residues. From germline, CDR1 is MNHNY and CDR2 SVGAGI (reference sequence). DNA for the CDR3: TGTGCCAGCAGTATCCTCTACGAGCAGTACTTC. It specifies CASSILYEQYF.

This clone is a singleton in its sample. The J gene is TRBJ2-1, the V gene TRBV7-3; 8 positions agree with TRBD1. The CDR3 is 16 amino acids. Germline V gene data show CDR1 as SGHTA and CDR2 as FQGTGA. The J segment lost 4 bases and the V segment lost 4 bases, leaving 9 bases of the junction unmatched. CDR3 residues: CASSSRTGSPYNEQFF. The DNA for the CDR3 is TGTGCCAGCAGCTCCCGGACAGGGTCCCCTTACAATGAGCAGTTCTTC.

The chain combines TRBV4-1 with TRBJ1-3, with D unresolved. Trimming left V 1 base short and J 2 bases short, with 6 bases between. CDR1 MGHRA and CDR2 YSYEKL come from the germline V gene. This CDR3 contains 14 residues. In nucleotides, the CDR3 is TGCGCCAGCAGCCAAGCCGGGACTGGAAACACCATATATTTT. It translates to CASSQAGTGNTIYF.

In its sample, this clone was seen once. The J gene is TRBJ1-3, the V gene TRBV27; D not resolved. CDR1 and CDR2 (germline): MNHEY, SMNVEV (reference sequence). Trimming took off 2 bases at V and 8 bases at J, with 10 bases between the two ends. CDR3 size: 13 residues. DNA for the CDR3: TGTGCCAGCAGTTTAACTGGCGGTGACACCATATATTTT. Protein: CASSLTGGDTIYF.

The rearrangement uses TRBV4-1 and TRBJ1-2; D may be TRBD1 (6 bases). V lost 4 bases, J lost 0 bases, and 15 bases lay in between. Looked up from germline, CDR1 is MGHRA and CDR2 is YSYEKL. CDR3 size: 16 residues. This CDR3 is CASSLRGTGANYGYTF. As DNA, the CDR3 is TGCGCCAGCAGCCTTAGGGGGACCGGAGCTAACTATGGCTACACCTTC.

The chain employs TRBV7-9 and TRBJ1-2; the D gene is possibly TRBD1 (5 bases). CDR3 length: 16 residues. The germline V and J ends were trimmed by 0 bases and 4 bases, with 15 bases remaining between them. The germline CDR1 and CDR2 sequences are SEHNR and FQNEAQ (reference sequence). CDR3 residues: CASSLAATVSRYGYTF. The CDR3, as DNA: TGTGCCAGCAGCTTAGCAGCGACAGTCTCGCGCTATGGCTACACCTTC.

The chain combines TRBV28 with TRBJ2-7; D unresolved. Between the trimmed V and J ends, which lost 5 bases and 3 bases, there was a span of 11 bases. Germline CDR1 reads MDHEN; CDR2 reads SYDVKM. This CDR3 contains 13 residues. The CDR3 DNA is TGTGCCAGCAGTAATTTACGGGTCTACGAGCAGTACTTC. Amino acids: CASSNLRVYEQYF.

This clone was seen just once. The rearrangement links TRBV7-9 to TRBJ1-2; 11 positions match TRBD1. The CDR3 has 18 residues. Trimming at V came to 3 bases and at J to 4 bases, leaving 13 bases not matched to a gene. In germline, CDR1 is SEHNR, CDR2 FQNEAQ (reference sequence). The CDR3 here is CASSFLPGQGVNPYGYTF. The CDR3 bases are TGTGCCAGCAGCTTTCTACCGGGACAGGGGGTAAACCCCTATGGCTACACCTTC.

This clone occurred once. The chain uses TRBV11-2 and TRBJ2-1, with TRBD2 matching over 9 bases. This CDR3 contains 16 residues. The V and J ends lost 2 bases and 1 base, in that order; junction bases with no gene match: 3. Germline CDR1 is SGHAT and CDR2 is FQNNGV. The CDR3 sequence: CASSLLAGVSYNEQFF. DNA of the CDR3: TGTGCCAGCAGCTTATTAGCGGGAGTATCCTACAATGAGCAGTTCTTC.

This clone was detected once. The chain couples TRBV5-1 to TRBJ1-1; D not resolved. Trimming took off 4 bases at V and 0 bases at J, with 13 bases between the two ends. This CDR3 is 15 amino acids long. Germline V gene lookup returns CDR1 SGHRS and CDR2 YFSETQ. The CDR3 nucleotides are TGCGCCAGCAGCGCAATGAGGGTCATGAACACTGAAGCTTTCTTT. Protein sequence: CASSAMRVMNTEAFF.

This clone has at least ten counts. This chain uses TRBV19 with TRBJ2-5; D ambiguous. Germline values: CDR1 LNHDA, CDR2 SQIVND (reference sequence). This CDR3 region has 14 residues. Trimming took off 3 bases at V and 4 bases at J, with 12 bases between the two ends. Here the CDR3 reads CASSILGNLETQYF. Here the CDR3 DNA reads TGTGCCAGTAGTATCCTAGGCAACCTAGAGACCCAGTACTTC.

The V call is TRBV5-5, the J call TRBJ2-1, with 10 bases aligning to TRBD1. The germline CDR1 and CDR2 sequences are SGHKS and YYEKEE (reference sequence). The CDR3 contains 15 residues. The trim removed 1 base at V and 3 bases at J, leaving 1 base unmatched. CDR3 DNA: TGTGCCAGCAGCTTGTGGGACAGGGGCTACAATGAGCAGTTCTTC. As protein: CASSLWDRGYNEQFF.